This T cell receptor beta chain was captured in a study of blood T cell repertoires in COVID-19 (dated by TCRdb to 2019 to 2021). For the wider study: Collaborator samples came from the United States, Italy and Spain and covered acute and convalescent phases of COVID-19. The prospective study material was composed of cDNA or gDNA derived from T cells, B-cell-depleted T cells, or PBMCs. Deeply sampled blood TCRbeta repertoires from subjects exposed to, actively infected with, or recovered from COVID-19 were included in the dataset. A freely available public database, intended as a resource for researchers studying the immune response to SARS-CoV-2, is where the repertoires were released. Samples were obtained from the ongoing ImmuneRACE study (first 160 participants) and from some 1,200 subjects provided by 6 global collaborators. A de-identified subject ID, COVID-19 status, age in years and sex were almost always included in the sample metadata. HLA class I and class II types, where available, came from metadata supplied by the sample provider rather than from assay-based typing.

Each collaborating institution followed its own protocols to collect whole blood in K2EDTA tubes. For TCRbeta analysis, collaborators shipped samples as frozen whole blood, isolated PBMCs, or DNA extracted from either of those sample types. As regards this clone: Its antigen specificity is not known. No base quality values were provided; no much bigger clone lies one nucleotide off.

The immunoSEQ Assay, a bias-controlled multiplex PCR, was used to amplify TCRbeta CDR3 regions from genomic DNA. From the authors' description of their analysis: Nucleated cell counts per sample were estimated from amplification of reference gene primers within the assay. Sequence reads were collapsed and filtered to measure the absolute abundance of every unique TCRbeta CDR3 rearrangement. Productive Simpson clonality was computed per sample as the square root of Simpson's diversity index over productive rearrangements. This is the immuneACCESS table as TCRdb keeps it, with only in-frame sequences that have V and J called. A part of the clones is gone; compared with another copy, unresolved V genes explain less than half, and the rest is unexplained. The DNA gave D and trimming, while V, J and clone size come from that table. The sample includes roughly 300,000 clones, with approximately 85% observed a single time. Clones ranked in the top ten supply 6% to 9% of the sample.

V loses 2 bases of germline sequence and J loses 7 bases, and the interval between the two ends is 3 bases. The CDR3 runs 11 amino acids, cysteine and phenylalanine included. Only CDR3 DNA is held: 33 bases, read in frame from base 1. The CDR1 and CDR2 encoded by the germline V gene are SNHLY and FYNNEI. The research as a whole found: The quantity of clinical and demographic metadata differed by source and by participant and was supplied without curation.

Sequencing was performed on peripheral blood. The chain is encoded by TRBV2 joined to TRBJ2-1; the D gene remains uncertain. The TCR sequence derives from a human donor in a cohort sampled during active COVID-19. This receptor has the CDR3 CASSELNEQFF. The DNA is as follows: TGTGCCAGCAGTGAATTAAATGAGCAGTTCTTC.